This T cell receptor (beta chain) was captured by sequencing in a study of blood T cell repertoires in COVID-19. Study details: Both acute and convalescent COVID-19 samples were obtained from the United States, Italy and Spain.

Seattle enrolled patients during active infection and tracked them longitudinally. Trimming cost V 1 base and J 5 bases; bases outside gene matches: 5. Germline V gene data show CDR1 as SEHNR and CDR2 as FQNEAQ (reference sequence). CDR3 size: 15 residues. Repertoires were generated with immunoSEQ multiplex PCR, while TCRdb's copy carries only in-frame clones and drops some. The data contain about 180,000 clones, around 86% of them singletons. The sample comprised peripheral blood. The TCR comes from a woman in her sixties or seventies with COVID-19, enrolled during active disease. The chain is built from TRBV7-9 and TRBJ2-1; 7 bases fit TRBD1. The CDR3 DNA follows: TGTGCCAGCAGCTTAGTAGGGACAGACAACAATGAGCAGTTCTTC. It is translated as CASSLVGTDNNEQFF.